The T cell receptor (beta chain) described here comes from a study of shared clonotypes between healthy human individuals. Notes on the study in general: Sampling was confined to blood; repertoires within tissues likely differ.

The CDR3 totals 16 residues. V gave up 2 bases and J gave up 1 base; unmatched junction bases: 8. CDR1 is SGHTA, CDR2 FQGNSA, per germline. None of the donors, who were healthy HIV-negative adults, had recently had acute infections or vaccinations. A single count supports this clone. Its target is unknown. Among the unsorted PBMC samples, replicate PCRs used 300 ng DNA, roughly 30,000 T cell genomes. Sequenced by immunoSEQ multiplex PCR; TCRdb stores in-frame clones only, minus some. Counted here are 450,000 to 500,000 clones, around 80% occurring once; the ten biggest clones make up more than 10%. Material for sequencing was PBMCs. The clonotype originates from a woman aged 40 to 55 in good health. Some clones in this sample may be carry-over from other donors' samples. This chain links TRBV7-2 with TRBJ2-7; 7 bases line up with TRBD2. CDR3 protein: CASSLLAGVGSYEQYF. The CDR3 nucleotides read TGTGCCAGCAGCTTATTGGCGGGAGTGGGATCCTACGAGCAGTACTTC. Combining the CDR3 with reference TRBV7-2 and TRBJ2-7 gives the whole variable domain GAGVSQSPSNKVTEKGKDVELRCDPISGHTALYWYRQSLGQGLEFLIYFQGNSAPDKSGLPSDRFSAERTGGSVSTLTIQRTQQEDSAVYLCASSLLAGVGSYEQYFGPGTRLTVT.